Listed below are T cell receptor beta chains from one sample, sequenced in a study of CD8 T cells in Susac syndrome. A single record per CDR3 protein comes from TCRdb applying MiXCR to the immunoSEQ multiplex PCR reads. Altogether around 280,000 distinct CDR3 sequences are present, approximately 84% being singletons, with the ten largest covering around 0.11%. The sample taken for sequencing was CD8+ T cells from PBMCs. All receptors come from a human donor with multiple sclerosis. Both conserved end residues are part of each CDR3. The D gene is left open where the match is weak. For some rows the clone size is stated as once, few or many, or as a class when expanded; others skip it.

j_call: TRBJ2-1; v_call: TRBV5-6; clone_size: once; d_call: .; cdr3_nt: TGTGCCAGCAGCTTGGAGGGGGCCAGGGTAAGAGCGGGAGTTTCCTACAATGAGCAGTTCTTC; cdr3_aa: CASSLEGARVRAGVSYNEQFF
j_call: TRBJ2-1; v_call: TRBV13; clone_size: .; d_call: TRBD2; cdr3_nt: TGTGCCAGCAGCTTAAAGACTAGCGGGAGGACCTACAATGAGCAGTTCTTC; cdr3_aa: CASSLKTSGRTYNEQFF
j_call: TRBJ2-7; v_call: TRBV3-1; clone_size: .; d_call: TRBD2; cdr3_nt: TGTGCCAGCAGCCGAGCGACCGGGACTAGCGTCTACGAGCAGTACTTC; cdr3_aa: CASSRATGTSVYEQYF
j_call: TRBJ1-1; v_call: TRBV28; clone_size: .; d_call: TRBD1; cdr3_nt: TGTGCCAGCCATCTAACAGGGGAATGGCACACTGAAGCTTTCTTT; cdr3_aa: CASHLTGEWHTEAFF
j_call: TRBJ2-7; v_call: TRBV20-1; clone_size: .; d_call: .; cdr3_nt: TGCAGTGCTAGAGTGGCGAATGAGGCCTACGAGCAGTACTTC; cdr3_aa: CSARVANEAYEQYF
j_call: TRBJ2-1; v_call: TRBV19; clone_size: .; d_call: TRBD2; cdr3_nt: TGTGCCAGTAGTATTACTAGCGGGAGGAATGAGCAGTTCTTC; cdr3_aa: CASSITSGRNEQFF
j_call: TRBJ1-1; v_call: TRBV5-1; clone_size: .; d_call: TRBD1; cdr3_nt: TGCGCCAGCAGCTTCTTCTTAACACAGGGGGGCACTGAAGCTTTCTTT; cdr3_aa: CASSFFLTQGGTEAFF
j_call: TRBJ2-7; v_call: TRBV9; clone_size: .; d_call: TRBD1; cdr3_nt: TGTGCCAGCAGCGTAGGGAACAGGGGGCGCAGAGAGCAGTACTTC; cdr3_aa: CASSVGNRGRREQYF
j_call: TRBJ2-1; v_call: TRBV16; clone_size: .; d_call: TRBD2; cdr3_nt: TGTGCCAGCAGCCAAGTGACTAGCCTCAATGAGCAGTTCTTC; cdr3_aa: CASSQVTSLNEQFF
j_call: TRBJ1-4; v_call: TRBV15; clone_size: .; d_call: .; cdr3_nt: TGTGCCACCAGCAGCCCAGGGGTTGAAAAACTGTTTTTT; cdr3_aa: CATSSPGVEKLFF
j_call: TRBJ2-1; v_call: TRBV3-1; clone_size: .; d_call: .; cdr3_nt: TGTGCCAGCAGCCAAGAAGACAATGAGCAGTTCTTC; cdr3_aa: CASSQEDNEQFF
j_call: TRBJ2-7; v_call: TRBV18; clone_size: .; d_call: TRBD2; cdr3_nt: TGTGCCAGCTCACCAATAACTAGCGGGAGTTACGAGCAGTACTTC; cdr3_aa: CASSPITSGSYEQYF
j_call: TRBJ2-7; v_call: TRBV7-9; clone_size: .; d_call: .; cdr3_nt: TGTGCCAGCAGCTTAGGAAGCGCTAGCTCCTACGAGCAGTACTTC; cdr3_aa: CASSLGSASSYEQYF
j_call: TRBJ2-7; v_call: TRBV7-6; clone_size: .; d_call: TRBD1; cdr3_nt: TGTGCCAGCAGCCCGGAGACAGGGTCTGCCTACGAGCAGTACTTC; cdr3_aa: CASSPETGSAYEQYF
j_call: TRBJ2-1; v_call: TRBV5-1; clone_size: once; d_call: TRBD2; cdr3_nt: TGCGCCAGCAGTAAGGGACTAGCCTACAATGAGCAGTTCTTC; cdr3_aa: CASSKGLAYNEQFF
j_call: TRBJ2-1; v_call: TRBV28; clone_size: .; d_call: TRBD2; cdr3_nt: TGTGCCAGCAGTTTAATGACTAGCGGGAGGGCCCTGCAGTTCTTC; cdr3_aa: CASSLMTSGRALQFF